The source of this T cell receptor beta chain is a study of blood T cell repertoires in COVID-19. The CDR3 loop spans 15 amino acids. Unmatched junction bases numbered 4, after V lost 3 bases and J lost 4 bases. Germline CDR1 and CDR2: SGDLS and YYNGEE. Assay used: immunoSEQ multiplex PCR; TCRdb lists only in-frame clones, some missing. The sample lists some 320,000 clones, about 85% occurring once. The chain couples TRBV9 to TRBJ2-1; 10 bases align to TRBD2. The TCR was taken from a woman in her thirties who had been exposed to COVID-19. Source material: PBMCs or T cells enriched from blood (not recorded which). Here the CDR3 reads CASSAASGGYNEQFF. In DNA form, the CDR3 reads TGTGCCAGCAGCGCTGCTAGCGGGGGATACAATGAGCAGTTCTTC.